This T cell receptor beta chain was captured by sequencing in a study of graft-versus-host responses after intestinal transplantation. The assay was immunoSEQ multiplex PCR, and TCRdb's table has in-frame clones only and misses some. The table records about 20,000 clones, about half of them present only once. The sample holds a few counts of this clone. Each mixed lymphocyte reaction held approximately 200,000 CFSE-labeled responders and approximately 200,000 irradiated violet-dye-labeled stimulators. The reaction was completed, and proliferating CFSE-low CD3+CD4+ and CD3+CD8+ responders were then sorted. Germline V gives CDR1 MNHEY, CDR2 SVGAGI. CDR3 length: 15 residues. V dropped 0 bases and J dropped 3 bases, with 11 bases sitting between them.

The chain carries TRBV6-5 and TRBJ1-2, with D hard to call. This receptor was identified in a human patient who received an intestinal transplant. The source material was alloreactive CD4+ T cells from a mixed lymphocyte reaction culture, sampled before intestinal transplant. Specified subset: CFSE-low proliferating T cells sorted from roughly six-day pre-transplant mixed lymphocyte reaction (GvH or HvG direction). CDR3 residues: CASSYSALGDYGYTF. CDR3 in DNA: TGTGCCAGCAGTTACTCGGCGCTTGGAGACTATGGCTACACCTTC.